The sequence of this T cell receptor (beta chain) was determined in a study of circulating CD8 cells and anti-PD-1 response in melanoma. Findings and caveats of the study: Diversity ranked highest in DNEG and lowest in TIGIT subsets. Only baseline and M1 samples entered the published repertoire comparisons. Peptide assays on expanded sorted subsets replaced tumor-based reactivity testing.

Using approximately 15 ng of total RNA, TCR libraries were made with the QIAseq Immune Repertoire TCR panel. Via MiXCR, TCRdb re-called the reads, giving one row per CDR3 protein. Found here are around 1,100 distinct CDR3 sequences, approximately 9.7% of them singletons; the top ten hold roughly 6.1%. Live CD3+CD8+TCRalphabeta+ cells were sorted into four subsets by PD-1 and/or TIGIT. Details on this clonotype: Antigen specificity is unknown.

The CDR3 loop spans 17 amino acids. V was clipped by 10 bases and J by 4 bases, with 26 bases between them. Germline values: CDR1 LNHDA, CDR2 SQIVND (reference sequence). The sequence derives from a human donor with melanoma. The material was CD8+ T cells from PBMCs, obtained at baseline or after one month of anti-PD-1 therapy (not recorded which). V and J are TRBV19 and TRBJ2-1, with D tentatively TRBD2 (9 bases). The CDR3 bases are TGTGCCAATAGGGGACTAGCAGGGGGCGGCGTATACAATGAGCAGTTCTTC. Translated: CANRGLAGGGVYNEQFF. The full variable domain, rest sourced from reference TRBV19 and TRBJ2-1, is DGGITQSPKYLFRKEGQNVTLSCEQNLNHDAMYWYRQDPGQGLRLIYYSQIVNDFQKGDIAEGYSVSREKKESFPLTVTSAQKNPTAFYLCANRGLAGGGVYNEQFFGPGTRLTVL.